The clone carrying this T cell receptor (beta chain) occurred many times. The antigen is unknown. The sample originates from a study of T cell repertoires in cytomegalovirus infection. V dropped 5 bases and J dropped 2 bases, with 12 bases sitting between them. This CDR3 spans 15 amino acids. CDR1 and CDR2 (germline): SGHVS, FQNEAQ. Study-level findings and limits: Across the ex vivo response, the dominant clonotypes were HLA-C-restricted CMV-specific TCR beta clonotypes.

TCRdb independently ran MiXCR on the reads; one entry per CDR3 protein. The sample holds around 130,000 distinct CDR3 sequences, roughly 9% seen once. Sequencing used PBMCs. The V gene is TRBV7-8, the J gene TRBJ2-2, with D uncertain. The receptor's source is a human donor in good health (CMV status not recorded). Some clones in this sample may be carry-over from other donors' samples. CDR3 protein: CASSPARPNTGELFF. In nucleotides, the CDR3 is TGTGCCAGCAGCCCGGCCAGACCCAACACCGGGGAGCTGTTTTTT.